One sample yielded the 8 T cell receptor beta chains listed below, sequenced in a study of T cell responses to AZD1222 COVID-19 vaccine. Using immunoSEQ multiplex PCR, the repertoire was profiled, and TCRdb retains in-frame clones only, with some absent. The sample carries 200,000 or so clones, about 94% recorded once. The input for sequencing was peripheral blood, taken on day 0 of AZD1222 vaccination. These receptors were collected from an adult in good health.

This clone has only one observation. The CDR3 DNA follows: TGTGCCAGCAGCTTAGGACAACCCGGGGAGCTGTTTTTT. Protein sequence: CASSLGQPGELFF. This chain connects TRBV11-3 to TRBJ2-2, with D hard to call. The germline V gene encodes CDR1 SGHNT and CDR2 YENEEA. V gave up 1 base and J gave up 6 bases, with 6 bases separating them. The CDR3 length is 13 residues.

The chain is built from TRBV9 and TRBJ1-3; D perhaps matches TRBD1 (5 bases). The V end lost 4 bases, the J end lost 2 bases, and 10 bases lay between the germline ends. Germline assignment: CDR1 SGDLS and CDR2 YYNGEE. This CDR3 is 14 amino acids long. CDR3 protein: CASSLQGPGNTIYF. Here the CDR3 DNA reads TGTGCCAGCAGCCTCCAGGGTCCTGGAAACACCATATATTTT.

This clone came up once. The DNA of the CDR3 is TGTGCCAGCAGCTTACTTGGGACAGGGGGCTCCGCGTTCCATGGCTACACCTTC. It is translated as CASSLLGTGGSAFHGYTF. This chain uses TRBV13 with TRBJ1-2; TRBD1 aligns across 12 bases. CDR3 length: 18 amino acids. Unmatched junction bases numbered 13, after V lost 2 bases and J lost 6 bases. Germline loops: CDR1 PRHDT, CDR2 FYEKMQ (reference sequence).

V gene TRBV25-1 combines with J gene TRBJ1-6; D is unclear. From germline, CDR1 is MGHDK and CDR2 SYGVNS. This CDR3 has 14 amino acids. V lost 0 bases and J 7 bases, leaving 7 bases between the germline ends. The CDR3: CASSEYAINSPLHF. As DNA, the CDR3 is TGTGCCAGCAGTGAATACGCCATAAATTCACCCCTCCACTTT.

In regard to this clone: Because the CDR3's place on the DNA is in doubt, the DNA is left out and the CDR3 is given as listed by TCRdb. V is TRBV5-4 and J is TRBJ1-6. The germline V gene has CDR1 SGHNT and CDR2 YYREEE (reference sequence). The CDR3 region is 18 residues in length, termini included. Here the CDR3 reads CASSLFFGGDLSNSPLHF.

In its sample, this clone was seen once. The J gene is TRBJ1-5, the V gene TRBV6-1; tentatively, D is TRBD1 (6 bases). This CDR3 has 18 residues. The germline V gene has CDR1 MNHNS and CDR2 SASEGT. Trimming left V 3 bases short and J 1 base short, with 19 bases between. The CDR3 protein is CASSDQGFGAVSNQPQHF. As DNA, the CDR3 is TGTGCCAGCAGTGATCAGGGGTTTGGGGCGGTAAGCAATCAGCCCCAGCATTTT.

Written as DNA, the CDR3 is TGTGCCACCAGTGATCTAGCGGGAGGAGGGGATACGCAGTATTTT. It specifies CATSDLAGGGDTQYF. The J gene is TRBJ2-3, the V gene TRBV24-1; 11 bases map to TRBD2. The CDR3 is 15 amino acids. Per germline, CDR1 KGHDR and CDR2 SFDVKD. After removal of 3 bases from V and 6 bases from J, the junction contained 4 bases not matched to a gene.

The CDR3 DNA sequence: TGTGCCAGCAGCCAAGTTCCAGCGGGAGGGCCCAGCGGGGAGCTGTTTTTT. The encoded protein is CASSQVPAGGPSGELFF. This rearrangement joins TRBV4-2 to TRBJ2-2; 10 nucleotides match TRBD2. The germline CDR1 and CDR2 sequences are LGHNA and YNFKEQ. This CDR3 contains 17 residues. Germline trimming cut 1 base from V and 7 bases from J; bases unmatched to any gene: 9.